What follows are 12 T cell receptor beta chains derived from one specimen sequenced in a study of OX40 agonist ivuxolimab in advanced cancers. TCRdb's copy holds only in-frame clones and misses some; the assay was immunoSEQ multiplex PCR. Of roughly 70,000 clones in the sample, 85% were seen once. Sequencing was performed on CD4+ or CD8+ T cells sorted from blood, taken in a trial of the OX40 agonist ivuxolimab. These receptors all come from an adult with an advanced solid tumor such as melanoma, head and neck, liver or kidney cancer.

V gene TRBV6-6 combines with J gene TRBJ1-2; D is unresolved. Germline lookup yields CDR1 MNHNY and CDR2 SVGAGI (reference sequence). Trimming stripped 5 bases from V and 5 bases from J, with 9 bases between. CDR3 length: 12 amino acids. This chain's CDR3 is CASSPPGYGYTF. The CDR3 DNA reads TGTGCCAGCAGTCCCCCTGGGTATGGCTACACCTTC.

The rearrangement joins TRBV2 to TRBJ1-5; D possibly corresponds to TRBD1 (6 bases). The germline V and J ends were trimmed by 5 bases and 5 bases, with 10 bases remaining between them. This CDR3 spans 13 amino acids. Germline CDR1 reads SNHLY; CDR2 reads FYNNEI. DNA for the CDR3: TGTGCCAGCAGTAGGACAGAGGATCAGCCCCAGCATTTT. Its protein is CASSRTEDQPQHF.

The V gene is TRBV18, the J gene TRBJ1-1, with 11 bases fitting TRBD1. Germline CDR1 and CDR2: KGHSH and LQKENI. V gave up 3 bases and J gave up 1 base; unmatched junction bases: 4. This CDR3 spans 16 amino acids. The CDR3 here is CASSPDRGRTNTEAFF. The CDR3 nucleotides read TGTGCCAGCTCACCGGACAGGGGGCGGACGAACACTGAAGCTTTCTTT.

The chain recombines TRBV6-1 with TRBJ1-5; D might be TRBD1 (5 bases). Germline-derived CDR1 and CDR2 are MNHNS and SASEGT. CDR3 length equals 14 residues. V lost 6 bases to trimming and J lost 0 bases, with 9 bases between them. The CDR3 sequence is CASSGTPSNQPQHF. The DNA for the CDR3 is TGTGCCAGCAGCGGGACGCCTAGCAATCAGCCCCAGCATTTT.

The V and J genes are TRBV28 and TRBJ1-4; D is undetermined. V lost 1 base, J lost 5 bases, and 11 bases lay in between. CDR3 length equals 15 residues. CDR1 is MDHEN and CDR2 is SYDVKM in the germline V gene. As DNA, the CDR3 is TGTGCCAGCAGTTTATCCCCCGGCGGGAATGAAAAACTGTTTTTT. This encodes CASSLSPGGNEKLFF.

This clone was observed once. The V call is TRBV7-2, the J call TRBJ2-7; D ambiguous. V dropped 5 bases and J dropped 4 bases, with 15 bases sitting between them. Germline V gene lookup returns CDR1 SGHTA and CDR2 FQGNSA. The CDR3 contains 14 residues. CDR3 coding DNA: TGTGCCAGCAGCCCTCACCTTCCTGGGTACGAGCAGTACTTC. It encodes CASSPHLPGYEQYF.

This chain uses TRBV5-1 with TRBJ1-2; D unresolved. Trimming shortened V by 2 bases and J by 5 bases, and 13 bases separated the two germline ends. The length of the CDR3 is 14 residues. Germline-derived CDR1 and CDR2 are SGHRS and YFSETQ. CDR3 sequence (DNA): TGCGCCAGCAGCTTACCATCCCAAGTTTATGGCTACACCTTC. Its protein product is CASSLPSQVYGYTF.

The chain uses TRBV14 and TRBJ2-5, with D tentatively TRBD1 (6 bases). Between the trimmed V and J ends, which lost 3 bases and 5 bases, there was a span of 19 bases. The CDR3 is made up of 16 amino acids. Per the germline V gene, CDR1 is SGHDN and CDR2 is FVKESK. The CDR3 DNA follows: TGTGCCAGCAGCCACCTAAGAGGGGGACGGTTGGAGACCCAGTACTTC. This sequence encodes CASSHLRGGRLETQYF.

The chain couples TRBV7-2 to TRBJ1-5; D unresolved. Trimming stripped 2 bases from V and 0 bases from J, with 8 bases between. CDR1 is SGHTA, CDR2 FQGNSA, per germline. This CDR3 comprises 15 residues. Written as DNA, the CDR3 is TGTGCCAGCAGCTTAATAGGAGTTAGCAATCAGCCCCAGCATTTT. It translates to CASSLIGVSNQPQHF.

The V and J genes are TRBV5-4 and TRBJ1-2; D may be TRBD1 (5 bases). This CDR3 region has 16 residues. The V gene lost 7 bases and the J gene lost 2 bases, with 21 bases spanning the gap. CDR1 and CDR2 (germline): SGHNT, YYREEE (reference sequence). The CDR3 loop reads CASLTTNRGLNYGYTF. Here the CDR3 DNA reads TGTGCCAGCCTTACCACAAATCGGGGCTTGAACTATGGCTACACCTTC.

The chain joins TRBV6-5 to TRBJ1-2; no definite D call. CDR1 and CDR2 from the germline V gene are MNHEY and SVGAGI. V was trimmed by 6 bases and J by 4 bases, leaving 9 bases between them. This CDR3 is 12 amino acids long. The chain's CDR3 is CASRTTSYGYTF. In DNA, the CDR3 is TGTGCCAGCAGAACGACAAGCTATGGCTACACCTTC.

CDR3 coding DNA: TGTGCCAGCAGCCAAGATCTACAGGGATCCTATGGCTACACCTTC. It specifies CASSQDLQGSYGYTF. The chain combines TRBV4-2 with TRBJ1-2, with D maybe TRBD1 (6 bases). V lost 0 bases, J lost 4 bases, and 12 bases lay in between. CDR1 is LGHNA, CDR2 YNFKEQ, per germline. CDR3 length: 15 residues.